These 7 T cell receptor beta chains came from one sample sequenced in a study of T cell responses to AZD1222 COVID-19 vaccine. The repertoire was sequenced with immunoSEQ multiplex PCR; TCRdb's copy has only in-frame clones and lacks some. The profile shows roughly 120,000 clones, over 75% of them singletons. The sample here was peripheral blood, taken on day 0 of AZD1222 vaccination. The receptors were sampled from an adult in good health.

This clone came up once. This chain uses TRBV29-1 with TRBJ2-1; the match to TRBD2 covers 8 bases. The germline gives CDR1 SQVTM, CDR2 ANQGSEA. This CDR3 is built from 14 residues. Losses at the gene ends were 5 bases for V and 5 bases for J; bases not matched to a gene: 8. The CDR3 DNA sequence: TGCAGCGTTCGGGGGACTAGGGAAAACAATGAGCAGTTCTTC. Protein: CSVRGTRENNEQFF.

This chain connects TRBV11-2 to TRBJ2-7; 8 bases fit TRBD1. The V segment lost 1 base and the J segment 1 base; nucleotides outside the gene matches: 0. CDR1 is SGHAT, CDR2 FQNNGV, per germline. The CDR3 consists of 14 residues. The CDR3 nucleotides are TGTGCCAGCAGCTTAGGGACAGGGTCCTACGAGCAGTACTTC. Translating gives CASSLGTGSYEQYF.

The chain links TRBV19 to TRBJ2-1; 10 nucleotides match TRBD1. The CDR3 length is 16 residues. Trimming took 4 bases from V and 5 from J; bases not matched to a gene: 8. Germline loops: CDR1 LNHDA, CDR2 SQIVND (reference sequence). In nucleotides, the CDR3 is TGTGCCAGTAGTACCCAGGGACAGGGGTACCACAATGAGCAGTTCTTC. Translation gives CASSTQGQGYHNEQFF.

This clone was recorded a few times. The J gene is TRBJ2-5, the V gene TRBV3-1 (or the pseudogene TRBV3-2); 8 bases fit TRBD2. Germline CDR1 LGHDT, CDR2 YNNKEL (reference sequence). The CDR3 extends over 15 amino acids. V gave up 0 bases and J gave up 4 bases; unmatched junction bases: 4. In DNA, the CDR3 is TGTGCCAGCAGCCAAGACGGACTAGCAAGAGAGACCCAGTACTTC. It encodes CASSQDGLARETQYF.

The chain combines TRBV19 with TRBJ1-5; 7 bases agree with TRBD1. V dropped 5 bases and J dropped 2; count of bases not matched to a gene: 9. CDR3 length: 16 residues. Per germline, CDR1 LNHDA and CDR2 SQIVND (reference sequence). CDR3 bases: TGTGCCAGTAGTTCCGGGACAGTCGCGGGCAATCAGCCCCAGCATTTT. This sequence encodes CASSSGTVAGNQPQHF. The entire variable domain, with the rest obtained from reference TRBV19 and TRBJ1-5, is as follows: DGGITQSPKYLFRKEGQNVTLSCEQNLNHDAMYWYRQDPGQGLRLIYYSQIVNDFQKGDIAEGYSVSREKKESFPLTVTSAQKNPTAFYLCASSSGTVAGNQPQHFGDGTRLSIL.

In its sample, this clone was seen once. This rearrangement joins TRBV27 to TRBJ2-7; 7 bases map to TRBD1. The CDR3 consists of 13 residues. Per the germline V gene, CDR1 is MNHEY and CDR2 is SMNVEV (reference sequence). With V trimmed by 3 bases and J by 2 bases, 1 base remained unmatched. The CDR3 bases are TGTGCCAGCAGTTTGGACAGGACCTACGAGCAGTACTTC. Its protein product is CASSLDRTYEQYF.

This clone has a single count. The chain is built from TRBV2 and TRBJ2-2; D is uncertain. The CDR3 has 12 residues. V was clipped by 4 bases and J by 2 bases, with 2 bases between them. CDR1 is SNHLY, CDR2 FYNNEI, per germline. In DNA, the CDR3 is TGTGCCAGCAGTGTTAACACCGGGGAGCTGTTTTTT. Protein: CASSVNTGELFF.